A selection of T cell receptor beta chains follows, all from one sample in a study of T cells in Graves' hyperthyroidism and ophthalmopathy. TCRdb processed the multiplex PCR reads anew with MiXCR; each CDR3 protein has one entry. The repertoire includes hundreds of thousands of distinct CDR3 sequences, approximately 15% of them detected once, and about 22% sits in the top ten. Sequencing was done on a sample of blood. The receptors were gathered from a woman aged 25-40 years with Graves' hyperthyroidism. The CDR3 runs from the conserved cysteine through the conserved F or W. Each record gives: D gene, clone size, J gene, V gene, CDR3 DNA, CDR3 protein. D genes are given only for firm matches. Not all rows give a size; the values are once, few, many and, for expanded clones, a class.

TRBD1 NA TRBJ2-1 TRBV6-2/TRBV6-3 TGTGCCAGCAGAAGACAGGGGCCCTACAATGAGCAGTTCTTC CASRRQGPYNEQFF
TRBD1 NA TRBJ2-4 TRBV6-5 TGTGCCAGCAGTTACGACAGGGCCGACAAAAACATTCAGTACTTC CASSYDRADKNIQYF
NA many TRBJ1-5 TRBV12-3/TRBV12-4 TGTGCCAGCAGCAGTGGACAGATTTATAGCAATCAGCCCCAGCATTTT CASSSGQIYSNQPQHF
TRBD1 many TRBJ1-4 TRBV11-2 TGTGCCAGCAGCTCCGGGACAGGATTTAATGAAAAACTGTTTTTT CASSSGTGFNEKLFF
TRBD2 few TRBJ2-3 TRBV9 TGTGCCAGCAGCGGGGGAAATAGCGGGAGTTCAGATACGCAGTATTTT CASSGGNSGSSDTQYF
NA few TRBJ1-1 TRBV5-1 TGCGCCGGCAGCTGGGGGAACACTGAAGCTTTCTTT CAGSWGNTEAFF
NA NA TRBJ2-7 TRBV28 TGTGCCAGCAGTTTCGGGGTGGGGGACTACGAGCAGTACTTC CASSFGVGDYEQYF
NA few TRBJ1-2 TRBV19 TGTGCCATCCCTAACAGGGAAGAGGATGGCTACACCTTC CAIPNREEDGYTF
NA NA TRBJ2-3 TRBV5-5 TGTGCCAGCACCCTACAGGGTAGAAGCACAGATACGCAGTATTTT CASTLQGRSTDTQYF
NA few TRBJ2-3 TRBV27 TGTGCCAGCAGTTTATTGACTAGAGGCCCCCTTACGCAGTATTTT CASSLLTRGPLTQYF
TRBD2 many TRBJ2-7 TRBV5-8 TGTGCCAGCAGCTCACGGACTAGCTCCTACGAGCAGTACTTC CASSSRTSSYEQYF
TRBD2 many TRBJ2-5 TRBV20-1 TGCAGTGCGGGGAGCGGGAGTACTACGGAGACCCAGTACTTC CSAGSGSTTETQYF
NA NA TRBJ1-6 TRBV6-1 TGTGCCAGCAGTGAAGAGGTTTTTCGCTCCGGGAAATCACCCCTCCACTTT CASSEEVFRSGKSPLHF
TRBD1 few TRBJ2-7 TRBV20-1 TGCAGTGCTCCTGGGACAGTCTCCTACGAGCAGTACTTC CSAPGTVSYEQYF
TRBD1 few TRBJ1-6 TRBV28 TGTGCCAGCAGCGGATCCGGGACAGGGTATAATTCACCCCTCCACTTT CASSGSGTGYNSPLHF
NA NA TRBJ2-7 TRBV28 TGTGCCAGCACGGACCGGAAGGAGCAGTACTTC CASTDRKEQYF
TRBD1 few TRBJ2-3 TRBV12-3/TRBV12-4 TGTGCCAGCAGTTTTTCGGGACAGTCCACAGATACGCAGTATTTT CASSFSGQSTDTQYF
NA many TRBJ2-1 TRBV12-3/TRBV12-4 TGTGCCAGCAGCCCCAGAGTACTTAGTGAGCAGTTCTTC CASSPRVLSEQFF
NA many TRBJ2-7 TRBV2 TGTGCCAGCAGGCGCCGGGAGAGGGACGAGCAGTACTTC CASRRRERDEQYF
NA NA TRBJ2-2 TRBV5-1 TGCGCCAGCAGCCCCGGGACGACGAACACCGGGGAGCTGTTTTTT CASSPGTTNTGELFF
NA NA TRBJ2-1 TRBV9 TGTGCCAGCAGCGTAGGTGGGACTTCCTTAGACGAGCAGTTCTTC CASSVGGTSLDEQFF
NA NA TRBJ2-3 TRBV10-3 TGTGCCATCAGTGAGAGCGGGACACACACAGATACGCAGTATTTT CAISESGTHTDTQYF
NA few TRBJ2-1 TRBV7-9 TGTGCCAGCAGCACGGGACACAATGAGCAGTTCTTC CASSTGHNEQFF
TRBD1 many TRBJ1-2 TRBV10-3 TGTGCCATCAGTGTACAGGGGCGGGACTACACCTTC CAISVQGRDYTF
NA many TRBJ1-1 TRBV12-3/TRBV12-4 TGTGCCAGCAGCCCCCCCCGGCACACTGAAGCTTTCTTT CASSPPRHTEAFF
TRBD1 many TRBJ2-2 TRBV18 TGTGCCAGCTCGGTAGGGACAGCCAACACCGGGGAGCTGTTTTTT CASSVGTANTGELFF
TRBD1 NA TRBJ2-7 TRBV7-9 TGTGCCAGCAGCCCCGGGACAGACGAGCAGCACTTC CASSPGTDEQHF
NA many TRBJ2-1 TRBV29-1 TGCAGCGTTGAAATGTTTGGAGAGCAGTTCTTC CSVEMFGEQFF
TRBD1 NA TRBJ2-7 TRBV13 TGTGCCAGCAGCTTAGTACAGGGGGGCGAGCAGTACTTC CASSLVQGGEQYF
TRBD1 many TRBJ2-4 TRBV2 TGTGCCAGCACCTTGACAGGGACCCTTCAGTACTTC CASTLTGTLQYF
TRBD1 many TRBJ2-7 TRBV28 TGTGCCAGCAGGATAGGGACAGGGGCGTCCTACGAGCAGTACTTC CASRIGTGASYEQYF
TRBD1 few TRBJ1-2 TRBV3-1 TGTGCCAGCAGCCAACGACAGGGTCGAGGCTACACCTTC CASSQRQGRGYTF
NA NA TRBJ2-6 TRBV24-1 TGTGCCACCAGTGATCCAGGGTCCGGGGCCAACGTCCTGACTTTC CATSDPGSGANVLTF
NA many TRBJ2-1 TRBV28 TGTGCCAGCAGCTTAGTTCAGGATGAGCAGTTCTTC CASSLVQDEQFF
TRBD2 many TRBJ2-5 TRBV10-2 TGCGCCAGCAGCTCTAGCGGGGGGGAGACCCAGTACTTC CASSSSGGETQYF
NA few TRBJ2-2 TRBV7-9 TGTGCCACGATACAGGCCCCCGACGGCGCCGGGGAGCTGTTTTTT CATIQAPDGAGELFF
NA few TRBJ2-3 TRBV28 TGTGCCAGCAGTTTCCCGAAGAGGGCGCAGTATTTT CASSFPKRAQYF
TRBD1 many TRBJ2-3 TRBV20-1 TGCAGTGCTCCTCCGGGACAGGGGGCAGCGGATACGCAGTATTTT CSAPPGQGAADTQYF
NA NA TRBJ1-5 TRBV7-2 TGTGCCAGCAGCTTAGGGGGGCCAGGAAATCAGCCCCAGCATTTT CASSLGGPGNQPQHF
NA few TRBJ1-2 TRBV10-2 TGCGCCAGCAGTGAACAGATGTATGGCTACACCTTC CASSEQMYGYTF
NA many TRBJ2-2 TRBV20-1 TGCAGTGCTAGAGAGGGGAGAGGGGAGCTGTTTTTT CSAREGRGELFF
NA many TRBJ2-7 TRBV7-2 TGTGCCAGCAGCCCCGGGACTCACTACGAGCAGTACTTC CASSPGTHYEQYF
NA many TRBJ2-1 TRBV20-1 TGCAGTCCGACTCGAGGCTCCTACAATGAGCAGTTCTTC CSPTRGSYNEQFF
NA many TRBJ2-5 TRBV7-2 TGTGCCAGCAGCCCCAGCAAGGGGAAGACCCAGTACTTC CASSPSKGKTQYF
TRBD1 few TRBJ1-2 TRBV29-1 TGCAGCGTTGCGGCGGGGACAGTCTATGGCTACACCTTC CSVAAGTVYGYTF